The source of this T cell receptor (beta chain) is a study of cytomegalovirus exposure and HLA in healthy donors. Overall study: There were just under 400 genotyped donors. Of these, about 81% fell in the genetic ancestry cluster associated with self-reported Caucasian donors.

Worth noting for this clone: Its antigen is unknown.

Study conclusions and caveats: The classifier reportedly diagnosed cytomegalovirus status with high specificity and sensitivity. In presence/absence analyses, roughly uniform sequencing depth across donors was assumed. In a later analysis, HLA-C alleles had the fewest associated TCRs, DRB1 alleles the most.

The study ran its PCR with 60 Vbeta and 13 Jbeta primers. Sequencing was performed with immunoSEQ multiplex PCR; in TCRdb, only in-frame clones are kept and a portion is missing. The data contain about 130,000 clones, roughly four fifths of them singletons. Sequenced: PBMCs. This clonotype originated in a woman between 35 and 50 years old in good health and CMV-seropositive.

The chain's CDR3 is CASSLSGALDEQFF. The DNA for the CDR3 is TGTGCCAGCAGTTTATCGGGGGCTCTTGATGAGCAGTTCTTC. This sequence joins TRBV27 and TRBJ2-1; perhaps TRBD1 as D (6 bases). This CDR3 comprises 14 residues. V gave up 0 bases and J gave up 8 bases, with 11 bases separating them. From germline, CDR1 is MNHEY and CDR2 SMNVEV (reference sequence).